This passage covers 22 T cell receptor beta chains from one sample sequenced in a study of molecular identifiers for immune sequencing clone quantification. TCRdb re-called the PCR reads through MiXCR, storing one row per CDR3 protein. The sample carries roughly 50,000 distinct CDR3 sequences, more than 35% recorded once. Material for sequencing was naive CD8+ T cells from blood, with Jurkat cell RNA spiked in. Specified subset: FACS-sorted CD8+CD4-CCR7+CD45RA+ naive T cells. These receptors all come from a human donor in good health. Some libraries in this study had Jurkat cell RNA spiked in.

Regarding this clonotype: A read error may explain this, as a much larger clone is one base away. The V call is TRBV29-1, the J call TRBJ2-5; the D call may be TRBD1 or TRBD2 (5 bases each). The CDR3 totals 13 residues. V was shortened by 7 bases and J by 3 bases, with 15 bases between the two germline ends. Per germline, CDR1 SQVTM and CDR2 ANQGSEA. DNA of the CDR3: TGCAGCGGTCTTGAGGGACCGAAAGAGACCCAGTACTTC. Amino acids: CSGLEGPKETQYF.

Regarding this clonotype: A much larger clone lies one base from this, so it may be a read error. This chain links TRBV5-3 with TRBJ1-2; TRBD1 might be the D (5 bases). TRBV5-3 is annotated as an ORF whose role is uncertain. CDR3 length: 13 amino acids. The CDR3 here is CASNDRANNGYTF. The CDR3 DNA is TGTGCCAGCAATGACAGAGCTAACAATGGCTACACCTTC.

This chain links TRBV27 with TRBJ1-1; D unclear. The CDR3 covers 14 residues. Germline CDR1 MNHEY, CDR2 SMNVEV (reference sequence). V was shortened by 4 bases and J by 1 base, with 10 bases between the two germline ends. The CDR3 nucleotides read TGTGCCAGCAGTTCCAGGCCTTGGAACACTGAAGCTTTCTTT. Amino acid sequence: CASSSRPWNTEAFF.

For this clonotype: A much bigger clone sits one base away, suggesting this may be a read error. CDR3 region: CASSLGGQETDTQYF. The CDR3 DNA sequence: TGCGCCAGCAGCTTGGGGGGACAGGAAACAGATACGCAGTATTTT. The V call is TRBV5-1, the J call TRBJ2-3; 8 nucleotides align to TRBD1. CDR1 is SGHRS, CDR2 YFSETQ, per germline. CDR3 size: 15 residues. V was clipped by 0 bases and J by 3 bases; unmatched bases: 3.

A remark on this clonotype: A much larger clone is a single base away; this may be a read error. It is likely a read error, because the conserved phenylalanine at the end of the CDR3 is missing. V usage is TRBV27 and J usage is TRBJ2-5; 8 nucleotides align to TRBD1. CDR1 and CDR2 from the germline V gene are MNHEY and SMNVEV (reference sequence). The CDR3 is made up of 14 amino acids. The V segment lost 6 bases and the J segment 4 bases; nucleotides outside the gene matches: 7. DNA for the CDR3: TGTGCCAGCAGCCGAGGACAGGGACGAGAGACCCAGTACCTC. Translation: CASSRGQGRETQYL.

Many counts were recorded for this clonotype. The chain uses TRBV28 and TRBJ1-1; the D is unclear. The V and J ends lost 3 bases and 1 base respectively, with 9 bases between them. CDR3 length equals 14 residues. CDR1 MDHEN and CDR2 SYDVKM come from the germline V gene. The CDR3 DNA follows: TGTGCCAGCAGTTTCCTTGCAGAGAACACTGAAGCTTTCTTT. It is translated as CASSFLAENTEAFF.

The chain recombines TRBV10-3 with TRBJ2-3; unclear D gene. TRBJ1-5 explains the end of the DNA better; the J call may be wrong. The germline CDR1 and CDR2 sequences are ENHRY and SYGVKD. The CDR3 runs 14 residues. CDR3 nucleotide sequence: TGTGCCACAAGAGACGGGGTGGATCGGGATACGCAGCATTTT. Protein: CATRDGVDRDTQHF.

This clonotype was seen ten or more times. This sequence joins TRBV7-8 and TRBJ2-5; 13 bases are shared with TRBD2. Germline lookup yields CDR1 SGHVS and CDR2 FQNEAQ. After removal of 5 bases from V and 9 bases from J, the junction contained 15 bases not matched to a gene. The CDR3 is 17 amino acids. As DNA, the CDR3 is TGTGCCAGCAGCCAGGGACTAGCGGGACGAAGTCTGCAGGCCCAGTACTTC. The encoded protein is CASSQGLAGRSLQAQYF.

Of note for this clonotype: One end of the junction varies from germline; a read error may be responsible. J is TRBJ2-1 and V is TRBV27; 11 bases match TRBD2. The V gene's germline CDR1 is MNHEY and CDR2 SMNVEV (reference sequence). The CDR3 runs to 15 residues. The CDR3 region is CASSLGTSGYNEQIF. The CDR3 bases are TGTGCCAGCAGTTTGGGGACTAGCGGTTACAATGAGCAGATCTTC.

Comment on this clonotype: The junction shows a germline mismatch at one end, possibly a read error. The chain has TRBV4-3 and TRBJ2-7; a possible D gene is TRBD1 (6 bases). The CDR3 is made up of 13 amino acids. Germline CDR1 is LGHNA and CDR2 is YSLEER. The CDR3, as DNA: TGCGCCAGCAGCCAAGCGGGACACTACGAGCAGAACTTC. This translates into CASSQAGHYEQNF.

This clonotype was counted at least ten times. The rearrangement links TRBV7-9 to TRBJ1-1, with unresolved D. CDR3 size: 11 residues. Germline-derived CDR1 and CDR2 are SEHNR and FQNEAQ (reference sequence). The germline V and J ends were trimmed by 4 bases and 6 bases, with 6 bases remaining between them. The CDR3 sequence is CASSSNPEAFF. The CDR3 DNA sequence: TGTGCCAGCAGCTCCAACCCTGAAGCTTTCTTT. The full variable domain, its missing parts supplied by reference TRBV7-9 and TRBJ1-1, is DTGVSQNPRHKITKRGQNVTFRCDPISEHNRLYWYRQTLGQGPEFLTYFQNEAQLEKSRLLSDRFSAERPKGSFSTLEIQRTEQGDSAMYLCASSSNPEAFFGQGTRLTVV.

This chain connects TRBV20-1 to TRBJ2-5, with D unresolved. The CDR3 runs 16 residues. Trimming shortened V by 3 bases and J by 4 bases, and 21 bases separated the two germline ends. Germline lookup yields CDR1 DFQATT and CDR2 SNEGSKA (reference sequence). CDR3 loop: CSASVFANIEVETQYF. CDR3 DNA sequence: TGCAGTGCTAGCGTTTTTGCTAACATAGAGGTAGAGACCCAGTACTTC.

This chain joins TRBV20-1 and TRBJ2-1, with 13 positions matching TRBD2. The CDR3 consists of 17 residues. CDR1 is DFQATT, CDR2 SNEGSKA, per germline (reference sequence). V shed 2 bases, J shed 4 bases, and the junction held 8 bases outside the gene matches. CDR3 sequence: CSARKALTSGRYNEQFF. The CDR3 nucleotides read TGCAGTGCTAGAAAAGCCCTGACTAGCGGGAGGTACAATGAGCAGTTCTTC.

To note about this clonotype: A much larger clonotype is one base distant, so this may be a read error. V is TRBV9 and J is TRBJ2-1; tentative D call: TRBD1 (5 bases). Germline values: CDR1 SGDLS, CDR2 YYNGEE. CDR3 length: 12 amino acids. The CDR3 nucleotides read TGTGCCAGCAGGTCCTGGGGCAATGAGCAGTCCTTC. It translates to CASRSWGNEQSF.

In its sample, this clonotype was seen many times. This chain links TRBV7-9 with TRBJ2-7; 9 nucleotides agree with TRBD1. Germline lookup yields CDR1 SEHNR and CDR2 FQNEAQ (reference sequence). V lost 5 bases to trimming and J lost 4 bases; unmatched junction nucleotides: 9. CDR3 length: 15 residues. The CDR3 sequence: CASSARTGVRYEQYF. The CDR3, as DNA: TGTGCCAGCAGCGCTCGGACAGGGGTACGATACGAGCAGTACTTC. Using reference TRBV7-9 and TRBJ2-7 for the parts outside the CDR3, the full variable domain is DTGVSQNPRHKITKRGQNVTFRCDPISEHNRLYWYRQTLGQGPEFLTYFQNEAQLEKSRLLSDRFSAERPKGSFSTLEIQRTEQGDSAMYLCASSARTGVRYEQYFGPGTRLTVT.

As regards this clonotype: A much larger clone lies a single base off, so this may be a read error. V is TRBV5-1 and J is TRBJ2-7; D is possibly TRBD1 (6 bases). V was trimmed by 1 base and J by 5 bases, leaving 10 bases between them. The CDR3 extends over 13 amino acids. Germline V gene sequence: CDR1 SGHRS, CDR2 YFSETQ. The CDR3 nucleotides are TGCGCCAGCAGCTTGTTTGGGGGCAACGAGCAGTACTTC. It specifies CASSLFGGNEQYF. The whole variable domain, filled in from reference TRBV5-1 and TRBJ2-7, reads KAGVTQTPRYLIKTRGQQVTLSCSPISGHRSVSWYQQTPGQGLQFLFEYFSETQRNKGNFPGRFSGRQFSNSRSEMNVSTLELGDSALYLCASSLFGGNEQYFGPGTRLTVT.

Many counts were recorded for this clonotype. This rearrangement joins TRBV7-9 to TRBJ2-3; D unresolved. Trimming stripped 5 bases from V and 0 bases from J, with 9 bases between. The CDR3 extends over 14 amino acids. Germline CDR1 reads SEHNR; CDR2 reads FQNEAQ (reference sequence). CDR3 residues: CASSTTVSTDTQYF. As DNA, the CDR3 is TGTGCCAGCAGCACGACCGTAAGCACAGATACGCAGTATTTT.

Only a few counts were recorded for this clonotype. The genes are TRBV6-5 and TRBJ1-3; D unclear. CDR1 and CDR2 from the germline V gene are MNHEY and SVGAGI. The CDR3 has 13 residues. Trimming stripped 4 bases from V and 3 bases from J, with 7 bases between. CDR3 in amino acids: CASSFRNGNTIYF. In nucleotides, the CDR3 is TGTGCCAGCAGTTTCCGTAATGGAAACACCATATATTTT.

This clonotype has just a few counts. V usage is TRBV6-5 and J usage is TRBJ1-5; D is undetermined. Germline CDR1 and CDR2: MNHEY and SVGAGI. Trimming stripped 0 bases from V and 3 bases from J, with 3 bases between. The CDR3 is made up of 13 amino acids. The CDR3 DNA follows: TGTGCCAGCAGTTACTCACTCAATCAGCCCCAGCATTTT. Its translation: CASSYSLNQPQHF.

This chain joins TRBV19 and TRBJ2-1; D gene uncertain. Germline loops: CDR1 LNHDA, CDR2 SQIVND (reference sequence). The CDR3 spans 13 residues. V gave up 4 bases and J gave up 5 bases, with 9 bases separating them. In DNA form, the CDR3 reads TGTGCCAGTAGTAACGGCCGCAACAATGAGCAGTTCTTC. This encodes CASSNGRNNEQFF.

Note on this clonotype: The junction differs from germline at one of its ends, possibly a read error. This chain joins TRBV11-2 and TRBJ1-5, with D perhaps TRBD1 (6 bases). Germline CDR1 is SGHAT and CDR2 is FQNNGV. The CDR3 spans 16 residues. The CDR3 coding sequence is TGTGCCAGCAGCCTAGGTCGGGGGCTAGGAGATCAGCCCCAGCAATTT. The encoded protein is CASSLGRGLGDQPQQF. Combining the CDR3 with reference TRBV11-2 and TRBJ1-5 gives the whole variable domain EAGVAQSPRYKIIEKRQSVAFWCNPISGHATLYWYQQILGQGPKLLIQFQNNGVVDDSQLPKDRFSAERLKGVDSTLKIQPAKLEDSAVYLCASSLGRGLGDQPQQFGDGTRLSIL.

This clonotype was counted many times. This chain connects TRBV6-6 to TRBJ2-3; 10 nucleotides match TRBD2. After removal of 0 bases from V and 4 bases from J, the junction contained 7 bases not matched to a gene. The CDR3 length is 17 residues. Germline lookup yields CDR1 MNHNY and CDR2 SVGAGI (reference sequence). CDR3 loop: CASSYSVLAGDSDTQYF. CDR3 coding DNA: TGTGCCAGCAGTTACTCAGTCCTAGCGGGAGATTCAGATACGCAGTATTTT.